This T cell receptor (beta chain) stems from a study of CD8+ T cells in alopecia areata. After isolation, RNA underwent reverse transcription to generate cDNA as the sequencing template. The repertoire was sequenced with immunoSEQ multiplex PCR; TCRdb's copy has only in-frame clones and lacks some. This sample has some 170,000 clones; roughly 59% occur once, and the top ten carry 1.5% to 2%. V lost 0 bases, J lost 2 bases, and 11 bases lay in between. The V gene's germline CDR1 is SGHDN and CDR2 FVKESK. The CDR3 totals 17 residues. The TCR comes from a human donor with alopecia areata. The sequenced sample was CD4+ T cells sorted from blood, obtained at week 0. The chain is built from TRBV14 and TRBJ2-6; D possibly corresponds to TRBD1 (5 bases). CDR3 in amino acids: CASSQDPGHPGANVLTF. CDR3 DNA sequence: TGTGCCAGCAGCCAAGATCCAGGACATCCTGGGGCCAACGTCCTGACTTTC.